The subject of this entry is one TCR beta chain. Its specificity is unknown. Second-dose timings of about 4 or about 12 weeks were pooled. Produced via immunoSEQ multiplex PCR; TCRdb's table is partial and in-frame only. The data show more than 80,000 clones, 80% to 95% seen once. This sample is drawn from a study of T cell responses to AZD1222 COVID-19 vaccine. Findings of the study overall: Among the donors, most were white British and more were female, and clonal diversity was possibly underestimated. At 160-218 and 743-854, vaccine-associated CD4 TCRs were dominant, and they spanned spike. None of the repertoires were sampled until the peak T cell response had passed.

This TCR was sampled from an adult who received the AZD1222 COVID-19 vaccine. The sequences come from peripheral blood, collected 28 days after the second AZD1222 dose.

CDR3 loop: CASSQADRGKDTQYF. CDR3 sequence (DNA): TGCGCCAGCAGCCAAGCGGACAGGGGGAAAGATACGCAGTATTTT. This chain links TRBV4-3 with TRBJ2-3, with 10 bases that match TRBD1. This CDR3 region has 15 residues. The V and J ends lost 1 base and 5 bases, in that order; junction bases with no gene match: 3. The germline V gene has CDR1 LGHNA and CDR2 YSLEER.